What follows are 6 T cell receptor beta chains derived from one specimen sequenced in a study of blood T cells in healthy people across ages. Using a J-beta primer mix together with a sample-barcoded 5' primer, a second PCR was run for about 6 to 12 cycles. MiXCR, run by TCRdb on the 5' RACE reads, gives a single entry per CDR3 protein. The table lists hundreds of thousands of distinct CDR3 sequences, approximately 31% of them singletons. The specimen was blood. These receptors were taken from a woman of 80 years or more in good health.

V is TRBV7-2 and J is TRBJ2-4; unclear D gene. The J call may be wrong; the DNA end is better matched by TRBJ2-5. The CDR3 is made up of 11 amino acids. Germline assignment: CDR1 SGHTA and CDR2 FQGNSA. The CDR3 is CASSSESTQYF. In nucleotides, the CDR3 is TGTGCCAGCAGCTCAGAGTCGACCCAGTACTTC.

The CDR3 here is CSGNREVDTEAFF. Written as DNA, the CDR3 is TGCAGCGGAAACAGGGAAGTGGACACTGAAGCTTTCTTT. The genes are TRBV29-1 and TRBJ1-1; tentatively, D is TRBD1 (6 bases). Trimming removed 7 bases at V and 3 bases at J, with 15 bases between. The V gene's germline CDR1 is SQVTM and CDR2 ANQGSEA. There are 13 residues in the CDR3.

The chain links TRBV28 to TRBJ1-2; a possible D gene is TRBD1 (6 bases). CDR1 and CDR2 from the germline V gene are MDHEN and SYDVKM. This CDR3 contains 13 residues. The ends were cut back, 3 bases at V and 10 bases at J, with 15 bases in the middle. The CDR3 spells CASSFGQRMSYTF. The CDR3 DNA is TGTGCCAGCAGTTTTGGACAGAGGATGTCCTACACCTTC.

The genes are TRBV7-2 and TRBJ2-3; unclear D gene. Trimming cost V 3 bases and J 4 bases, with 8 bases left between them. CDR3 size: 13 residues. Germline CDR1 is SGHTA and CDR2 is FQGNSA. CDR3 in amino acids: CASSLAVSDTQYF. The CDR3 DNA sequence: TGTGCCAGCAGCTTGGCGGTTTCAGATACGCAGTATTTT.

This clonotype was counted ten times or more. The chain joins TRBV7-3 to TRBJ2-3; the match to TRBD2 covers 8 bases. The CDR3 spans 15 residues. CDR1 and CDR2 (germline): SGHTA, FQGTGA. The trim removed 4 bases at V and 4 bases at J, leaving 7 bases unmatched. Written as DNA, the CDR3 is TGTGCCAGCAGCTCGGGGGGGGGATGGTCAGATACGCAGTATTTT. Its protein is CASSSGGGWSDTQYF.

This clonotype was seen a handful of times. The gene calls are TRBV4-2 and TRBJ1-4; TRBD1 agrees at 11 bases. CDR3 length equals 16 residues. With V trimmed by 4 bases and J by 7 bases, 8 bases remained unmatched. Per germline, CDR1 LGHNA and CDR2 YNFKEQ. The CDR3 bases are TGTGCCAGCAGCCGGCCGGGACAGGGGGTTTTTGAAAAACTGTTTTTT. Translated, it gives CASSRPGQGVFEKLFF.